This T cell receptor (beta chain) is from a study of blood T cell repertoires in COVID-19. Study-wide background: From T cells, B-cell-depleted T cells, or PBMCs came the material, which was cDNA or gDNA.

Participants had their cohort set by participant-reported clinical history. Authors' processing steps: Reference gene primer amplification yielded estimated nucleated cell counts. Generated by immunoSEQ multiplex PCR, the TCRdb table keeps only in-frame clones and is missing some. V, J and clone size derive from that table, while D and trimming were established from the DNA sequence. Of around 280,000 clones listed, approximately 91% are singletons. The J segment lost 9 bases and the V segment lost 5 bases, leaving 15 bases of the junction unmatched. The CDR3 has 17 amino acids. Germline V lookup: CDR1 SGHVS, CDR2 FQNEAQ.

The TCR comes from a woman between 40 and 55 years old who had recovered from COVID-19. The sequencing input was PBMCs or T cells enriched from blood (not recorded which). The V gene is TRBV7-8, the J gene TRBJ2-1; TRBD2 matches 11 bases. The CDR3 region has the DNA TGTGCCAGCAGCATACTAGCGGGGTTTAGCGGGAGGGTTGAGCAGTTCTTC. It is translated as CASSILAGFSGRVEQFF.